One and the same sample provided the 16 T cell receptor beta chains below, sequenced in a study of blood T cell repertoires in COVID-19. The data were produced by immunoSEQ multiplex PCR, yet TCRdb's version contains in-frame clones alone and is incomplete. The top ten clones hold roughly 2.8% of a sample with a few hundred thousand clones, nearly 90% of them seen once. The sequenced sample consisted of PBMCs or T cells enriched from blood (not recorded which). All receptors derive from a woman aged 45-65 years who had been exposed to COVID-19.

With respect to this clone: The junction departs from the called germline gene at one end, perhaps through a read error. This chain joins TRBV28 and TRBJ1-3; D is perhaps TRBD1 (5 bases). The CDR3 has 13 residues. CDR1 and CDR2 (germline): MDHEN, SYDVKM. The CDR3 DNA is TGTGCCAGCAGTTCCCCCGGGACTCCCGTTTTCCATTTT. Its protein product is CASSSPGTPVFHF.

V gene TRBV30 combines with J gene TRBJ2-1; D perhaps matches TRBD1 (5 bases). The germline gives CDR1 GTSNPN, CDR2 SVGIG (reference sequence). The V gene lost 1 base and the J gene lost 8 bases, with 15 bases spanning the gap. The CDR3 spans 14 residues. The DNA of the CDR3 is TGTGCCTGGAGTGAGGCGGTCAGGGTCTATGAGCAGTTCTTC. Amino acids: CAWSEAVRVYEQFF.

The chain combines TRBV28 with TRBJ2-5, with D perhaps TRBD1 (6 bases). Between the trimmed V and J ends, which lost 3 bases and 1 base, there was a span of 9 bases. The germline V gene has CDR1 MDHEN and CDR2 SYDVKM. This CDR3 comprises 14 residues. In DNA, the CDR3 is TGTGCCAGCAGTTTCTTCAGGGGCCAAGAGACCCAGTACTTC. This sequence encodes CASSFFRGQETQYF.

V is TRBV15 and J is TRBJ2-1; TRBD1 might be the D (6 bases). The CDR3 covers 15 residues. Trimming removed 1 base from V and 8 bases from J, with 15 bases in between. Germline V gene sequence: CDR1 LNHNV, CDR2 YYDKDF (reference sequence). This CDR3 is CATSRGTQGSYEQFF. DNA for the CDR3: TGTGCCACCAGCAGAGGTACGCAGGGGAGCTATGAGCAGTTCTTC.

The chain employs TRBV18 and TRBJ1-4; 7 bases line up with TRBD1. V lost 6 bases and J lost 5; bases outside the gene matches: 6. Germline CDR1 reads KGHSH; CDR2 reads LQKENI. CDR3 length equals 14 residues. The CDR3 loop is CASSLGQSNEKLFF. CDR3 bases: TGTGCCAGCTCGCTGGGACAGTCCAATGAAAAACTGTTTTTT. The full variable domain, completed using reference TRBV18 and TRBJ1-4, is NAGVMQNPRHLVRRRGQEARLRCSPMKGHSHVYWYRQLPEEGLKFMVYLQKENIIDESGMPKERFSAEFPKEGPSILRIQQVVRGDSAAYFCASSLGQSNEKLFFGSGTQLSVL.

This clone was counted between two and nine times. The V and J genes are TRBV4-1 and TRBJ1-3, with D perhaps TRBD1 (5 bases). Trimming removed 1 base at V and 1 base at J, with 11 bases between. The CDR3 runs to 16 residues. Looked up from germline, CDR1 is MGHRA and CDR2 is YSYEKL. CDR3 bases: TGCGCCAGCAGCCAAGGTACAGGTCCTTCTGGAAACACCATATATTTT. Translated, it gives CASSQGTGPSGNTIYF.

This chain joins TRBV19 and TRBJ2-4; 7 nucleotides agree with TRBD1. After removal of 3 bases from V and 1 base from J, the junction contained 6 bases not matched to a gene. CDR3 size: 16 residues. The V gene's germline CDR1 is LNHDA and CDR2 SQIVND (reference sequence). The CDR3 loop reads CASSIQGGWAKNIQYF. The CDR3 coding sequence is TGTGCCAGTAGTATTCAAGGGGGCTGGGCCAAAAACATTCAGTACTTC.

This chain uses TRBV18 with TRBJ1-1; 9 bases are shared with TRBD1. Trimming took 3 bases from V and 7 from J; bases not matched to a gene: 9. This CDR3 contains 15 residues. Germline V gene data show CDR1 as KGHSH and CDR2 as LQKENI. This CDR3 is CASSPDRTGEGEAFF. The CDR3 bases are TGTGCCAGCTCACCCGACCGGACAGGGGAAGGTGAAGCTTTCTTT.

This clone was detected only a few times. As DNA, the CDR3 is TGCGCCAGCAGCCAAGAAGGGGAATATCTGGGAAACACCGGGGAGCTGTTTTTT. Translated, it gives CASSQEGEYLGNTGELFF. V is TRBV4-1 and J is TRBJ2-2; tentatively, D is TRBD1 (5 bases). Trimming stripped 0 bases from V and 2 bases from J, with 16 bases between. The CDR3 has 18 amino acids. Looked up from germline, CDR1 is MGHRA and CDR2 is YSYEKL.

The rearrangement links TRBV19 to TRBJ2-5, with a weak D call TRBD2 (7 bases). The germline V gene has CDR1 LNHDA and CDR2 SQIVND (reference sequence). The V end was cut by 6 bases, the J end by 2 bases, with 16 bases between. The CDR3 contains 15 residues. The CDR3 DNA sequence: TGTGCCAGTAGCCCCCGGGGAGGGGGGCAAGAGACCCAGTACTTC. Translated: CASSPRGGGQETQYF.

This chain uses TRBV5-4 with TRBJ1-1; D possibly corresponds to TRBD1 (6 bases). The germline V and J ends were trimmed by 4 bases and 4 bases, with 20 bases remaining between them. The CDR3 spans 16 residues. Germline CDR1 SGHNT, CDR2 YYREEE (reference sequence). The CDR3 region has the DNA TGTGCCAGCAGCCCCGGACCCGACAGGCAGGCCACTGAAGCTTTCTTT. Translated: CASSPGPDRQATEAFF.

V is TRBV6-5 and J is TRBJ2-7; the match to TRBD1 covers 10 bases. CDR1 and CDR2 from the germline V gene are MNHEY and SVGAGI. The junction had 12 bases not matched to a gene; V was cut back by 6 bases and J by 7 bases. This CDR3 has 15 amino acids. The CDR3 sequence is CASRNRDRGRGEQYF. In DNA form, the CDR3 reads TGTGCCAGCAGGAACCGGGACAGGGGTAGAGGGGAGCAGTACTTC.

This clone has just one count. The CDR3 DNA is TGTGCCAGCAGTGAAATGGCGGGGGGGCGGGAGACCCAGTACTTC. The encoded protein is CASSEMAGGRETQYF. This rearrangement joins TRBV6-1 to TRBJ2-5; 9 bases fit TRBD2. The V gene end was trimmed by 2 bases and the J gene end by 5 bases; junction bases not matched to a gene: 6. The CDR3 extends over 15 amino acids. Per the germline V gene, CDR1 is MNHNS and CDR2 is SASEGT.

CDR3 amino acids: CASSMVQGSSPLHF. In nucleotides, the CDR3 is TGTGCCAGTAGTATGGTACAGGGCAGTTCACCCCTCCACTTT. The chain has TRBV19 and TRBJ1-6; a possible D gene is TRBD1 (6 bases). Germline lookup yields CDR1 LNHDA and CDR2 SQIVND (reference sequence). V was trimmed by 3 bases and J by 9 bases, leaving 12 bases between them. CDR3 length equals 14 residues.

The chain carries TRBV5-4 and TRBJ1-5, with 10 bases aligning to TRBD1. In germline, CDR1 is SGHNT, CDR2 YYREEE (reference sequence). The J segment lost 7 bases and the V segment lost 0 bases, leaving 4 bases of the junction unmatched. This CDR3 has 15 residues. The CDR3 DNA sequence: TGTGCCAGCAGCTTGGGTGGACAGGGGGACCAGCCCCAGCATTTT. Residues: CASSLGGQGDQPQHF. Based on the CDR3 plus reference TRBV5-4 and TRBJ1-5, the full variable domain is ETGVTQSPTHLIKTRGQQVTLRCSSQSGHNTVSWYQQALGQGPQFIFQYYREEENGRGNFPPRFSGLQFPNYSSELNVNALELDDSALYLCASSLGGQGDQPQHFGDGTRLSIL.

The chain recombines TRBV27 with TRBJ2-5; D perhaps matches TRBD2 (7 bases). Germline V gives CDR1 MNHEY, CDR2 SMNVEV (reference sequence). Trimming shortened V by 2 bases and J by 5 bases, and 15 bases separated the two germline ends. The CDR3 is 15 amino acids. Here the CDR3 reads CASSLGGARSETQYF. CDR3 nucleotide sequence: TGTGCCAGCAGTTTAGGGGGGGCTCGGTCGGAGACCCAGTACTTC.